The sample holds one count of the clone carrying this T cell receptor (beta chain). This specimen belongs to a study of blood T cell repertoires in COVID-19. The wider study: Specimens from acute and convalescent COVID-19 originated in the United States, Italy and Spain.

In the authors' methods: For nucleated cells, counts were estimated from reference gene primer amplification. Clones were read by immunoSEQ multiplex PCR, and TCRdb kept only the in-frame ones, dropping some. From that table come the V and J calls and clone size; the DNA was used to work out D and trimming. In the table there are some 300,000 clones, approximately 84% of which are singletons. The CDR3 sequence is 16 residues long. Germline V lookup: CDR1 MDHEN, CDR2 SYDVKM. The trim removed 5 bases at V and 1 base at J, leaving 10 bases unmatched. Those who participated ranged in age from roughly 18 to 89 years and resided in about two dozen US areas. Donors in Cohort 3 counted as recovered after two negative PCRs, clearance, or symptom resolution.

Sequenced input: PBMCs or T cells enriched from blood (not recorded which). This chain joins TRBV28 and TRBJ1-1; TRBD1 matches at 7 bases. The TCR originated in a woman in her thirties who had recovered from COVID-19. The CDR3: CASSTLWTGSNTEAFF. The CDR3 DNA reads TGTGCCAGCAGTACCCTCTGGACAGGATCGAACACTGAAGCTTTCTTT.